The following is a TCR beta chain sequence with its context. Its antigen is undetermined. These data are taken from a study of cytomegalovirus exposure and HLA in healthy donors. General study results and limits: The classifier reportedly diagnosed cytomegalovirus status with high sensitivity and specificity. Later, an analysis showed that TCR beta chains associated with HLA were more clonally expanded than others that were equally common. According to a later analysis, most TCR beta chains associated with CMV appeared HLA-restricted.

Germline V lookup: CDR1 SGHRS, CDR2 YFSETQ. Trimming took off 4 bases at V and 6 bases at J, with 9 bases between the two ends. The CDR3 totals 12 residues. PCR employed 60 Vbeta and 13 Jbeta primers. Using immunoSEQ multiplex PCR, the repertoire was profiled, and TCRdb retains in-frame clones only, with some absent. This sample has under 200,000 clones, with roughly two thirds found just once. The sequenced sample was PBMCs. The clonotype comes from a woman between 18 and 29 years old in good health and CMV-seropositive. This chain connects TRBV5-1 to TRBJ2-3; weak D call: TRBD1 (5 bases). The CDR3: CASSMPGDTQYF. Written as DNA, the CDR3 is TGCGCCAGCAGCATGCCAGGGGATACGCAGTATTTT.